These 15 T cell receptor beta chains came from one sample sequenced in a study of response to subunit inactivated influenza vaccine. TCRdb itself ran the RT-PCR reads through MiXCR, one entry per CDR3 protein. Of 500,000 to 600,000 distinct CDR3 sequences in the sample, 12% to 15% were seen once. Sequencing used PBMCs from blood, obtained 11 to 12 days after vaccination. The receptors come from a man in his fifties who received an inactivated influenza vaccine.

V is TRBV5-1 and J is TRBJ1-6; 7 nucleotides align to TRBD1. The CDR3 length is 16 residues. Germline values: CDR1 SGHRS, CDR2 YFSETQ. Trimming took 4 bases from V and 6 from J; bases not matched to a gene: 10. The CDR3 spells CASSVIPTGINSPLHF. The CDR3, as DNA: TGCGCCAGCAGCGTAATCCCGACAGGGATTAATTCACCCCTCCACTTT.

There are a few counts of this clonotype. The genes are TRBV4-1 and TRBJ2-3, with D possibly called TRBD1 or TRBD2 (6 bases each). The CDR3 is 17 amino acids. Germline V CDR1 and CDR2: MGHRA, YSYEKL. V was trimmed by 1 base and J by 6 bases, leaving 20 bases between them. The CDR3 sequence is CASSQGHIIGGLDTQYF. The CDR3 coding sequence is TGCGCCAGCAGCCAAGGACATATAATCGGGGGCCTGGATACGCAGTATTTT.

This chain connects TRBV6-1 to TRBJ2-5, with 16 bases lining up with TRBD2. The CDR3 covers 19 residues. The V segment lost 9 bases and the J segment 5 bases; nucleotides outside the gene matches: 18. Germline assignment: CDR1 MNHNS and CDR2 SASEGT. CDR3 sequence reads: CASHSIPGLAGGRSETQYF. Here the CDR3 DNA reads TGTGCCAGTCATAGTATACCGGGACTAGCGGGGGGGCGGTCTGAGACCCAGTACTTC.

The sample holds a few counts of this clonotype. This chain joins TRBV12-3 or TRBV12-4 and TRBJ2-6; 7 nucleotides agree with TRBD2. V shed 7 bases, J shed 2 bases, and the junction held 5 bases outside the gene matches. The length of the CDR3 is 15 residues. CDR3 region: CASIWGGAGANVLTF. CDR3 coding DNA: TGTGCCAGCATCTGGGGGGGAGCTGGGGCCAACGTCCTGACTTTC.

This chain links TRBV5-1 with TRBJ2-1; 11 nucleotides agree with TRBD2. This CDR3 has 16 residues. V shed 4 bases and J 0 bases; nucleotides not matched to a gene: 3. Looked up from germline, CDR1 is SGHRS and CDR2 is YFSETQ. CDR3 protein: CASSHGLAGSYNEQFF. CDR3 bases: TGCGCCAGCAGCCACGGACTAGCGGGCTCCTACAATGAGCAGTTCTTC.

The J gene is TRBJ2-1, the V gene TRBV6-5; D ambiguous. Germline V gene data show CDR1 as MNHEY and CDR2 as SVGAGI. Trimming left V 0 bases short and J 14 bases short, with 11 bases between. The CDR3 runs 12 residues. In DNA form, the CDR3 reads TGTGCCAGCAGTTACTCGAACCAGCGAAAGTTCTTC. Amino acids: CASSYSNQRKFF.

V and J are TRBV28 and TRBJ1-4; a possible D gene is TRBD1 (5 bases). The CDR3 extends over 15 amino acids. The V gene's germline CDR1 is MDHEN and CDR2 SYDVKM. V lost 7 bases, J lost 2 bases, and 14 bases lay in between. The CDR3 DNA sequence: TGTGCCAGCACGCCCCGGGGCGGGACTAATGAAAAACTGTTTTTT. This translates into CASTPRGGTNEKLFF.

This clonotype was observed a few times. The chain has TRBV7-2 and TRBJ1-3, with unresolved D. CDR1 and CDR2 (germline): SGHTA, FQGNSA. The ends were cut back, 2 bases at V and 1 base at J, with 9 bases in the middle. This CDR3 contains 15 residues. The CDR3: CASSLLTGSGNTIYF. The CDR3 DNA follows: TGTGCCAGCAGCTTATTAACTGGGTCTGGAAACACCATATATTTT.

This clonotype has just a few counts. One junction end disagrees with the germline gene, perhaps due to a read error. The chain joins TRBV4-3 to TRBJ2-7, with D possibly being TRBD2 (5 bases). Germline CDR1 and CDR2: LGHNA and YSLEER. This CDR3 has 14 residues. CDR3: CASSQVWGASEQYF. For the CDR3, the DNA is TGCGCCAGCAGTCAAGTGTGGGGAGCGAGCGAGCAGTACTTC.

The V call is TRBV28, the J call TRBJ2-2; D is unclear. Trimming removed 7 bases from V and 1 base from J, with 10 bases in between. CDR3 size: 14 residues. Germline lookup yields CDR1 MDHEN and CDR2 SYDVKM. The CDR3 spells CASTHTQNTGELFF. DNA for the CDR3: TGTGCCAGCACCCACACCCAGAACACCGGGGAGCTGTTTTTT.

This clonotype came up once. V is TRBV2 and J is TRBJ2-3, with D tentatively TRBD2 (7 bases). Trimming shortened V by 6 bases and J by 6 bases, and 19 bases separated the two germline ends. From germline, CDR1 is SNHLY and CDR2 FYNNEI. The CDR3 consists of 15 residues. For the CDR3, the DNA is TGTGCCAGCAGGGGGGGGACAACCTTGGTGGATACGCAGTATTTT. Protein: CASRGGTTLVDTQYF.

The rearrangement links TRBV7-2 to TRBJ1-1; no clear D gene. Germline V gene lookup returns CDR1 SGHTA and CDR2 FQGNSA. Trimming removed 3 bases at V and 2 bases at J, with 10 bases between. CDR3 length equals 14 residues. CDR3: CASSFALRNTEAFF. The CDR3, as DNA: TGTGCCAGCAGCTTTGCACTACGTAACACTGAAGCTTTCTTT.

This clonotype has more than one count but fewer than ten. The CDR3 is CASSDGALGNQPQHF. CDR3 in DNA: TGTGCCAGCAGTGATGGGGCTCTAGGCAATCAGCCCCAGCATTTT. The chain has TRBV2 and TRBJ1-5; tentative D call: TRBD1 (5 bases). CDR3 length equals 15 residues. Germline CDR1 SNHLY, CDR2 FYNNEI. With 3 bases removed from V and 2 bases from J, the gap between germline ends came to 11 bases.

This clonotype was recorded a few times. The rearrangement links TRBV7-7 to TRBJ2-2, with 12 bases identical to TRBD2. V was clipped by 6 bases and J by 6 bases; unmatched bases: 5. The CDR3 spans 15 residues. The germline V gene encodes CDR1 SSHAT and CDR2 FNYEAQ (reference sequence). Here the CDR3 DNA reads TGTGCCAGCAGACCTAGCGGGAGGGCCCCCGGGGAGCTGTTTTTT. This translates into CASRPSGRAPGELFF.

This clonotype was found a few times. A read error may produce the germline difference seen at one junction end. The rearrangement uses TRBV5-1 and TRBJ2-7; the D gene could be TRBD1 or TRBD2 (6 bases each). Germline CDR1 reads SGHRS; CDR2 reads YFSETQ. The CDR3 loop spans 14 amino acids. CDR3 in DNA: TGCGCCAGTAGCTCTCCAGGGGAGGACTACGAGCAGTACTTC. It yields the protein CASSSPGEDYEQYF.